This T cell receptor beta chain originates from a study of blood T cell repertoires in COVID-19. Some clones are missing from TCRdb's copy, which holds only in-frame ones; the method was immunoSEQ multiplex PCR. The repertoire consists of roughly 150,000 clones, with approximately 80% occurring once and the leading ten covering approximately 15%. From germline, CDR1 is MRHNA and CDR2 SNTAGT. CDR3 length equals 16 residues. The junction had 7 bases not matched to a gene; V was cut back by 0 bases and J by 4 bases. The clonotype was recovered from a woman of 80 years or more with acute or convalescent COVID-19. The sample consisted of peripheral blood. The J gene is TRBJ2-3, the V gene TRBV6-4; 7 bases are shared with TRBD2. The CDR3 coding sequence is TGTGCCAGCAGTGACTCCGGCGGGAGCGGCGCAGATACGCAGTATTTT. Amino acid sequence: CASSDSGGSGADTQYF.